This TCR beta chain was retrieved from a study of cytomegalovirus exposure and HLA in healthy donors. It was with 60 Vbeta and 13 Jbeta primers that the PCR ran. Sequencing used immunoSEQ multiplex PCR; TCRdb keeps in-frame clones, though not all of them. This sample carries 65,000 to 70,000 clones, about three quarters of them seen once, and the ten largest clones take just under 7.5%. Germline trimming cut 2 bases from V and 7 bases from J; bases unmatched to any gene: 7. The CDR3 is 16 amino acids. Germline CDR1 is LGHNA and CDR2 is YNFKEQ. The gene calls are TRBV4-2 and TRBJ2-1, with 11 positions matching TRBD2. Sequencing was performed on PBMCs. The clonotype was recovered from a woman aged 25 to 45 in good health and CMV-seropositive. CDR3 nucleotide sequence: TGTGCCAGCAGCCAACTGACTAGCGGGGTGGGAAATGAGCAGTTCTTC. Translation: CASSQLTSGVGNEQFF.